The T cell receptor (beta chain) under discussion was sequenced for a study of blood T cell repertoires in COVID-19. The wider study: T cells, B-cell-depleted T cells, or PBMCs provided the cDNA or gDNA that served as material.

In the authors' methods: Cell counts per sample came from amplifying reference gene primers. TCRdb's table, derived via immunoSEQ multiplex PCR, lists solely in-frame clones and lacks some. V and J calls and clone size are copied from that table; D and trimming were computed from the DNA. The sample holds about 14,000 clones; roughly 80% are singletons and the top ten take about 15%. This CDR3 has 14 residues. The V and J ends lost 5 bases and 6 bases, in that order; junction bases with no gene match: 7. The germline V gene has CDR1 SGHTA and CDR2 FQGNSA. The receptor's source is a man in his forties with active or convalescent COVID-19. The sequenced material came from peripheral blood. The gene calls are TRBV7-2 and TRBJ1-5; 7 bases are shared with TRBD1. This CDR3 is CASSPSQGIQPQHF. In nucleotides, the CDR3 is TGTGCCAGCAGCCCCTCACAGGGGATTCAGCCCCAGCATTTT.